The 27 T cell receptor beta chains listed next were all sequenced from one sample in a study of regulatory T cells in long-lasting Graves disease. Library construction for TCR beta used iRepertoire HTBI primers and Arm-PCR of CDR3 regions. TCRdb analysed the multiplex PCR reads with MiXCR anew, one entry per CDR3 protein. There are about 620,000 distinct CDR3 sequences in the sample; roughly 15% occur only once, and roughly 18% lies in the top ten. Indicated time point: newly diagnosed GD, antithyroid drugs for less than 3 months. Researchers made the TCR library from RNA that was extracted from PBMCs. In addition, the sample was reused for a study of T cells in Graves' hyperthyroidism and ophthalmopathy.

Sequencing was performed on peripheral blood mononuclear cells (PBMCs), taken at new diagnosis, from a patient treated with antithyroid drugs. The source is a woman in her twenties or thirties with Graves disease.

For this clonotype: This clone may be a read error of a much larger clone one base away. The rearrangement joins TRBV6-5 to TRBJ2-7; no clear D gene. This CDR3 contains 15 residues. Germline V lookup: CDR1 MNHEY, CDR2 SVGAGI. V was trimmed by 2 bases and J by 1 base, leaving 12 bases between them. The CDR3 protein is CASSYPSGKSYEQYF. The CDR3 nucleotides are TGTGCCAGCAGTTACCCAAGTGGGAAGTCCTACGAGCAGTACTTC.

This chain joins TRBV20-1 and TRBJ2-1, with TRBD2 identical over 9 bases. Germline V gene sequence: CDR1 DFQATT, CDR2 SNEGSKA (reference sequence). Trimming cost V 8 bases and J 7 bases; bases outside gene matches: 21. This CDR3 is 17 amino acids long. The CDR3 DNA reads TGCAGTCCCTACCGACGAGCGGGAGGCCCTCCTTATAATGAGCAGTTCTTC. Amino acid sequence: CSPYRRAGGPPYNEQFF.

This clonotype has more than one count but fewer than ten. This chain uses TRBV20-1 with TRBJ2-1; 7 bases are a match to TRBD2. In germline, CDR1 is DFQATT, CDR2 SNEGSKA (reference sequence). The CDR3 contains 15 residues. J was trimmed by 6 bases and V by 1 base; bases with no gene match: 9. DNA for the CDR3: TGCAGTGCTAGAGGGGGACTAAGTTTCTCCAATGAGCAGTTCTTC. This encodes CSARGGLSFSNEQFF.

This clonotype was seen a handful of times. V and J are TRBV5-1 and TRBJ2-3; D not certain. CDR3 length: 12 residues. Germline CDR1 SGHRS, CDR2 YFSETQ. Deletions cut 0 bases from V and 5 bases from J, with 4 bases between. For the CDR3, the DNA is TGCGCCAGCAGCTTGGACATAGATACGCAGTATTTT. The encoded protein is CASSLDIDTQYF.

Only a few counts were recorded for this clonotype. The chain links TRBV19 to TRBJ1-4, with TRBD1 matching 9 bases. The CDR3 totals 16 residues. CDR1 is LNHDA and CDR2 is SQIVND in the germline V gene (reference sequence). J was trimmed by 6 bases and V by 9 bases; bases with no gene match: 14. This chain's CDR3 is CASKDRGALLDEKLFF. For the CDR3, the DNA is TGTGCCAGCAAGGACAGGGGAGCTTTGTTAGATGAAAAACTGTTTTTT.

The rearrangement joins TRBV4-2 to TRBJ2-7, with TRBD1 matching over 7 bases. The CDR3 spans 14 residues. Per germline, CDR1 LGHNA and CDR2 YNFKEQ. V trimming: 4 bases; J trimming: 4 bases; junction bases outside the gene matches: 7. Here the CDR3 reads CASSPPTGMYEQYF. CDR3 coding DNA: TGTGCCAGCAGCCCCCCGACAGGGATGTACGAGCAGTACTTC.

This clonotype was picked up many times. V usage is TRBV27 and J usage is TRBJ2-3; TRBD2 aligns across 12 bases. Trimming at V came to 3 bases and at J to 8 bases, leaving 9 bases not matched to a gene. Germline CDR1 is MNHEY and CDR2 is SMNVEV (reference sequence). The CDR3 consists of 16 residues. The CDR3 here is CASSFGLAGPAGTQYF. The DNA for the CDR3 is TGTGCCAGCAGTTTCGGACTAGCGGGACCTGCCGGTACGCAGTATTTT.

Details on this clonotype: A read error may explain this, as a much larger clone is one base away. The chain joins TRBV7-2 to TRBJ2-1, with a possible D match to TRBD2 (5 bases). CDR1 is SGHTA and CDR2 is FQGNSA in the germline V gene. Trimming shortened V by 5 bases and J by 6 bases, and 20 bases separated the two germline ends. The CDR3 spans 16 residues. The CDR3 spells CASSRASSLVSNEQFF. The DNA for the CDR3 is TGTGCCAGCAGCCGAGCATCTAGCCTAGTCAGCAATGAGCAGTTCTTC.

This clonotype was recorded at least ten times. The CDR3 DNA sequence: TGTGCCAGCAGGGACGGAGGGGGAAATACTGAAGCTTTCTTT. Encoded protein: CASRDGGGNTEAFF. The chain couples TRBV6-1 to TRBJ1-1, with a possible D match to TRBD1 (6 bases). The V gene lost 6 bases and the J gene lost 5 bases, with 16 bases spanning the gap. CDR3 length: 14 amino acids. Per the germline V gene, CDR1 is MNHNS and CDR2 is SASEGT.

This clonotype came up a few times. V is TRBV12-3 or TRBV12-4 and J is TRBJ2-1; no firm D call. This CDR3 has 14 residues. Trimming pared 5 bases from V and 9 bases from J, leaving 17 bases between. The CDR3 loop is CASSTGPGGSEQFF. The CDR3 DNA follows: TGTGCCAGCAGTACTGGGCCAGGTGGTAGTGAGCAGTTCTTC.

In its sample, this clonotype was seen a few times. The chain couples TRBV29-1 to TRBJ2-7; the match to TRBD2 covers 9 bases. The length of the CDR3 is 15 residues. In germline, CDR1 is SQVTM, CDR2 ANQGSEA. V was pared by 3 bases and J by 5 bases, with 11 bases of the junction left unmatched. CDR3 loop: CSVDGGRAYSDEQYF. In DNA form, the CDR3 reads TGCAGCGTTGATGGCGGGAGGGCCTACTCGGACGAGCAGTACTTC.

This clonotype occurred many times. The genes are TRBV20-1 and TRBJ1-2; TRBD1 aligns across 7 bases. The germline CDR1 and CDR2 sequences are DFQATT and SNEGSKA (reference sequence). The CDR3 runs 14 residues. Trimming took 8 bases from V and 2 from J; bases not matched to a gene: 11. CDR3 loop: CSHNRDSTNYGYTF. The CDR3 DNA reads TGCAGTCATAACCGGGACAGCACGAACTATGGCTACACCTTC.

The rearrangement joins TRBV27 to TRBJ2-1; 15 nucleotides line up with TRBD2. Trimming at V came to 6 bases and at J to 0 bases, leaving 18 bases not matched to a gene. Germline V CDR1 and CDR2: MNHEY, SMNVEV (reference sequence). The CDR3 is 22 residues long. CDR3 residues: CASSVPRDAGTSGGSSYNEQFF. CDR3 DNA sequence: TGTGCCAGCAGCGTACCCCGGGACGCCGGGACTAGCGGGGGGAGCTCCTACAATGAGCAGTTCTTC.

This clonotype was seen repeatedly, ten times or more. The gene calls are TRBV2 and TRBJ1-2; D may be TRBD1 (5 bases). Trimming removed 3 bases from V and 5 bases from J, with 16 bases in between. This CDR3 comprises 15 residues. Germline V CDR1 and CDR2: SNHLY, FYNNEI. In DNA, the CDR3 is TGTGCCAGCAGTGAGGATCGACAGCTCCCTTATGGCTACACCTTC. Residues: CASSEDRQLPYGYTF.

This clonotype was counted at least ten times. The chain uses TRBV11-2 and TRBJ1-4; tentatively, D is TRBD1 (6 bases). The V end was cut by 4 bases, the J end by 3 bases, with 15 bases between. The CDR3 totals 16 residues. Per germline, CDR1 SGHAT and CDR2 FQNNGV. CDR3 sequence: CASSSLQGSANEKLFF. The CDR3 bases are TGTGCCAGCAGCTCCTTACAGGGTTCGGCTAATGAAAAACTGTTTTTT.

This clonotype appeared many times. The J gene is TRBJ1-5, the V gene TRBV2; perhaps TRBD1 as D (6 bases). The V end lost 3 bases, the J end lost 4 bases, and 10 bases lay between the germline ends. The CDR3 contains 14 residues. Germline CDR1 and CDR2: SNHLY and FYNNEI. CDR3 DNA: TGTGCCAGCAGTGAGGGGGGCCTTAATCAGCCCCAGCATTTT. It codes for CASSEGGLNQPQHF.

This chain's CDR3 is CSVLKENWGLQETQYF. CDR3 DNA sequence: TGCAGCGTCCTTAAAGAGAACTGGGGACTACAAGAGACCCAGTACTTC. V gene TRBV29-1 combines with J gene TRBJ2-5; 7 bases fit TRBD2. CDR1 and CDR2 (germline): SQVTM, ANQGSEA. The CDR3 spans 16 residues. The junction had 15 bases not matched to a gene; V was cut back by 6 bases and J by 2 bases.

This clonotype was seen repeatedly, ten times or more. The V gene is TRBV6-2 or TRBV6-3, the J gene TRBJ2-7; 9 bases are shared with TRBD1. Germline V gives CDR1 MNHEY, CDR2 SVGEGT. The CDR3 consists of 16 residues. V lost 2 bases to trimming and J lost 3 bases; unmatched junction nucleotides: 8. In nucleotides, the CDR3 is TGTGCCAGCAGTTACCCGGACAGGGGATCCGTCTACGAGCAGTACTTC. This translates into CASSYPDRGSVYEQYF.

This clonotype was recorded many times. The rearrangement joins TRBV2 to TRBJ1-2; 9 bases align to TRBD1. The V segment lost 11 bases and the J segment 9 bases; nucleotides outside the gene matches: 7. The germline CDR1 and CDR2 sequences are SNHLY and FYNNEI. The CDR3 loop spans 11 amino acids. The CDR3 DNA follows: TGTGCCGTAAACAGGGGGCTAAGCTACACCTTC. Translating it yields CAVNRGLSYTF.

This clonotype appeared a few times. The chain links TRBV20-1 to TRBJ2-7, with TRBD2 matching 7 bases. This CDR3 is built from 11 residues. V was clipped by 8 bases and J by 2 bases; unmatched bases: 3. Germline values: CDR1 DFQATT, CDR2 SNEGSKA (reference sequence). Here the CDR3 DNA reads TGCAGTCCCGGGACTACCTACGAGCAGTACTTC. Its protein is CSPGTTYEQYF.

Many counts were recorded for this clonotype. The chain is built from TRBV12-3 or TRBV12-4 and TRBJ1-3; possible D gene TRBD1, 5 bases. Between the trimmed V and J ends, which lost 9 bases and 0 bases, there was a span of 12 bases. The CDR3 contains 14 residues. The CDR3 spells CASFIGVSGNTIYF. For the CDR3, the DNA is TGTGCCAGTTTCATAGGGGTCTCTGGAAACACCATATATTTT.

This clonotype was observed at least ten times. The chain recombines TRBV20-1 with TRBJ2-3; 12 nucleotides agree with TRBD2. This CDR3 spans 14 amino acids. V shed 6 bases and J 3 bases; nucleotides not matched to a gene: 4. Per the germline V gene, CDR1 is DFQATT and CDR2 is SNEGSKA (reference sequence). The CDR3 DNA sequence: TGCAGTGCCAAGACTAGCGGGAGTACAGATACGCAGTATTTT. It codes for CSAKTSGSTDTQYF.

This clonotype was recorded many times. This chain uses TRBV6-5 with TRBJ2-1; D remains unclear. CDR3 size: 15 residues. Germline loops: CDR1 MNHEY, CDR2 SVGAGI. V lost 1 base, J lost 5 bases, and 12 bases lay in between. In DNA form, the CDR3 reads TGTGCCAGCAGTTACTGGGCCGTTTTCAACAATGAGCAGTTCTTC. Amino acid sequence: CASSYWAVFNNEQFF.

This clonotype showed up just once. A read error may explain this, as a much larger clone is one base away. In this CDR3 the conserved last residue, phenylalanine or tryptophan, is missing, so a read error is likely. The CDR3 is CATSRTGSSYEQYL. The CDR3, as DNA: TGTGCCACCAGCCGAACAGGTAGCTCCTACGAGCAGTACCTC. V is TRBV15 and J is TRBJ2-7; tentative D call: TRBD1 (5 bases). The CDR3 length is 14 residues. CDR1 and CDR2 from the germline V gene are LNHNV and YYDKDF (reference sequence). Trimming removed 5 bases from V and 0 bases from J, with 11 bases in between.

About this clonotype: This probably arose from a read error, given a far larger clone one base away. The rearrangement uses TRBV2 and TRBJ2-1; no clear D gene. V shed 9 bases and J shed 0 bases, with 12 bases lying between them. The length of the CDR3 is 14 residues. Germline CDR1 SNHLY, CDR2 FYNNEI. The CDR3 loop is CARNRASSYNEQFF. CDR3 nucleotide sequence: TGTGCCAGAAACCGGGCCAGCTCCTACAATGAGCAGTTCTTC. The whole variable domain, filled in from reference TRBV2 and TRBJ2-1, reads EPEVTQTPSHQVTQMGQEVILRCVPISNHLYFYWYRQILGQKVEFLVSFYNNEISEKSEIFDDQFSVERPDGSNFTLKIRSTKLEDSAMYFCARNRASSYNEQFFGPGTRLTVL.

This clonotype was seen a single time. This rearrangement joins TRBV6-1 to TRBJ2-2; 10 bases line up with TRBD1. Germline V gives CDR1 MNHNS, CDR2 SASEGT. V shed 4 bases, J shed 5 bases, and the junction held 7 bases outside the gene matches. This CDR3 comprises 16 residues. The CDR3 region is CASSVTGGASTGELFF. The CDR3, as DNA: TGTGCCAGCAGTGTGACAGGGGGCGCGTCTACCGGGGAGCTGTTTTTT.

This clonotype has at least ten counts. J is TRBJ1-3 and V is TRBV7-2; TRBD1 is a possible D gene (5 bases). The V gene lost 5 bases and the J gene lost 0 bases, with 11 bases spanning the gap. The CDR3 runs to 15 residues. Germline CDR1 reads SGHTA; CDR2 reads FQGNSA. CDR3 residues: CASSPGGHSGNTIYF. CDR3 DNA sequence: TGTGCCAGCAGCCCAGGAGGACACTCTGGAAACACCATATATTTT.